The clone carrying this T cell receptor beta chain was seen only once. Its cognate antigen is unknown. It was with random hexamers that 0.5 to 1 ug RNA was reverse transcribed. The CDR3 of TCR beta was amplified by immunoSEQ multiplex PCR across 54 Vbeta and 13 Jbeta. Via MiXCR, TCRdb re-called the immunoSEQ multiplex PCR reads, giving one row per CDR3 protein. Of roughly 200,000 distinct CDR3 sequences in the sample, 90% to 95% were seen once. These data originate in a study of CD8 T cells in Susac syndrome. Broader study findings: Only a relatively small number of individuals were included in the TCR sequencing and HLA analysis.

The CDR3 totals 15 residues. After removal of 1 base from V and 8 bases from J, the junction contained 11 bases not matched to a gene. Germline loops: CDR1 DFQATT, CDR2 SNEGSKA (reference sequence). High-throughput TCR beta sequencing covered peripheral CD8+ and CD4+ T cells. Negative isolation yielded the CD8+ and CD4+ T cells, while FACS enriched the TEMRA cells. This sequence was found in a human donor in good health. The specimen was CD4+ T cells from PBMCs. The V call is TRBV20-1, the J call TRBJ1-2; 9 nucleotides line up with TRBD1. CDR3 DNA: TGCAGTGCTAGAGGGGCGGACAGGGGATCATCAGGCTACACCTTC. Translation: CSARGADRGSSGYTF.